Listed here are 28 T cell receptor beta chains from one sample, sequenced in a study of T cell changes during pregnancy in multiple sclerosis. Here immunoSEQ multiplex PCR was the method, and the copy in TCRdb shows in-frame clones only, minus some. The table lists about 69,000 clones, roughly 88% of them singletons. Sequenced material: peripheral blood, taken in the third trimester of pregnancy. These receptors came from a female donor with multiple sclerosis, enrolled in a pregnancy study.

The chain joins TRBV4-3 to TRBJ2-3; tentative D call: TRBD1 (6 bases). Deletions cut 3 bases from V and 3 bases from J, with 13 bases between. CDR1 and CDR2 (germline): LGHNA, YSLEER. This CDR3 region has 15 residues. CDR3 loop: CASSQRGTETDTQYF. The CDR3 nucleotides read TGCGCCAGCAGCCAGAGGGGGACGGAGACAGATACGCAGTATTTT.

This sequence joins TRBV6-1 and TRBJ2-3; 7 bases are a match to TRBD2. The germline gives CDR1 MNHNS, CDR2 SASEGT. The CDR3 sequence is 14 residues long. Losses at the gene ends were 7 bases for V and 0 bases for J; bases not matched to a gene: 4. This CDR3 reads CASIRDYSTDTQYF. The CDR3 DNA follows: TGTGCCAGCATCCGGGACTATAGCACAGATACGCAGTATTTT.

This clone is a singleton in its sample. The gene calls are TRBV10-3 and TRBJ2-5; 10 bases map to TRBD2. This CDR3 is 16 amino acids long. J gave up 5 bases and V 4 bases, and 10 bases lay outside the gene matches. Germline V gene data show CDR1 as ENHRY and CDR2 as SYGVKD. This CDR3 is CAISATGTSAGETQYF. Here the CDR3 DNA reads TGTGCCATCAGTGCTACCGGGACTAGCGCTGGGGAGACCCAGTACTTC.

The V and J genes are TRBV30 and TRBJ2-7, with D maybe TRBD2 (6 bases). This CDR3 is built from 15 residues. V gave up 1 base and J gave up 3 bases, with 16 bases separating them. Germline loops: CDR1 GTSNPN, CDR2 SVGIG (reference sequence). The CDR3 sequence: CAWSGGVASGYEQYF. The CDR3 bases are TGTGCCTGGAGTGGGGGGGTAGCTTCAGGCTACGAGCAGTACTTC.

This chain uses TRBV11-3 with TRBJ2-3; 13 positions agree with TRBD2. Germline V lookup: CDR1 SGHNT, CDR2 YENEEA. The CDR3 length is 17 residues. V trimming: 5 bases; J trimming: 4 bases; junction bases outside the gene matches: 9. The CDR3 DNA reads TGTGCCAGCAGCCCAGGGGTAACTAGCGGGGGGGCAGATACGCAGTATTTT. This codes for CASSPGVTSGGADTQYF.

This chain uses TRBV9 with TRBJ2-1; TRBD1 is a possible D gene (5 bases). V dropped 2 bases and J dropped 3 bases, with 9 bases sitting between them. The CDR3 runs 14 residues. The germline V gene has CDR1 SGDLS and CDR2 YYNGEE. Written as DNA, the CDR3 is TGTGCCAGCAGCGTTCAGGGTCACTACAATGAGCAGTTCTTC. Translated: CASSVQGHYNEQFF.

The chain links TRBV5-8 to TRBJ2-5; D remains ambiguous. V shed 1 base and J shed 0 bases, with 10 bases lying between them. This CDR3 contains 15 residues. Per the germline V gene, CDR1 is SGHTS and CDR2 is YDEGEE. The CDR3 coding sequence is TGTGCCAGCAGCTTGAAGCATTATTACCAAGAGACCCAGTACTTC. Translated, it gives CASSLKHYYQETQYF.

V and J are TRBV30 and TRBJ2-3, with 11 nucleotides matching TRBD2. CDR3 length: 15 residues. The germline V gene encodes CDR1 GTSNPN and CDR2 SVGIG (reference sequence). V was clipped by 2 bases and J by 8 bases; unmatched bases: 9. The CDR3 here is CAWSIVAGGPVTQYF. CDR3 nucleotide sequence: TGTGCCTGGAGTATCGTAGCGGGGGGGCCGGTTACGCAGTATTTT.

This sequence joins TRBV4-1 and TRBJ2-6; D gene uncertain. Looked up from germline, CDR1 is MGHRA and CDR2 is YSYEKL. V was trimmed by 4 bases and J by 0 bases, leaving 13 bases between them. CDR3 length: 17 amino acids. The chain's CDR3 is CASSLSPGYSGANVLTF. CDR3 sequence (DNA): TGCGCCAGCAGCCTGAGCCCAGGTTACTCTGGGGCCAACGTCCTGACTTTC.

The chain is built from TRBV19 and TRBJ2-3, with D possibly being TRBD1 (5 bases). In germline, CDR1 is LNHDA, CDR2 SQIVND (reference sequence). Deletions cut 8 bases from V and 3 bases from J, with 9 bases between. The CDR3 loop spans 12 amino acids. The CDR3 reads CASRQTTDTQYF. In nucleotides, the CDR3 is TGTGCCAGTCGACAGACTACAGATACGCAGTATTTT.

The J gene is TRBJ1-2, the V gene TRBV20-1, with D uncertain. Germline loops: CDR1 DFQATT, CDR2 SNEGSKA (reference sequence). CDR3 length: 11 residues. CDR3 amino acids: CRAGPSQGYTF. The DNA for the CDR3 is TGCAGGGCTGGCCCTTCGCAGGGCTACACCTTC.

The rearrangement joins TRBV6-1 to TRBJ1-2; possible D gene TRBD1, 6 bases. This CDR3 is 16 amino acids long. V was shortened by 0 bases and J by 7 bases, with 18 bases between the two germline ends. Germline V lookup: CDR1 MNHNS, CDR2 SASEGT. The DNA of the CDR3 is TGTGCCAGCAGTGAAGCTTTGGGGCGGGGGCCGCGTGGCTACACCTTC. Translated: CASSEALGRGPRGYTF.

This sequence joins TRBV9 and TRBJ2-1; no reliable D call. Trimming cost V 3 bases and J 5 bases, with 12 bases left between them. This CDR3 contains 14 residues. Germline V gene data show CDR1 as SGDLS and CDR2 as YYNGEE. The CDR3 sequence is CASSARVTNNEQFF. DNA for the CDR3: TGTGCCAGCAGCGCCCGGGTGACGAACAATGAGCAGTTCTTC.

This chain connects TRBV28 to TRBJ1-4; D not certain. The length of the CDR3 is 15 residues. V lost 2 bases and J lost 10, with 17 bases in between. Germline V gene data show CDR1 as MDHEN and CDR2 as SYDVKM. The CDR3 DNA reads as TGTGCCAGCAGTTTAGGGTCAGACACCTCGGTAAAACTGTTTTTT. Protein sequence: CASSLGSDTSVKLFF.

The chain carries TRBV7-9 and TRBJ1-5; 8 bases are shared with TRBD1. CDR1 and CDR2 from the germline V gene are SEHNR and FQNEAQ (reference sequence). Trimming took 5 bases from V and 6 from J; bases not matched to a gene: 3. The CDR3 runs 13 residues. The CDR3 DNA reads TGTGCCAGCAGCCTAGACAGGGGTCAGCCCCAGCATTTT. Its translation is CASSLDRGQPQHF. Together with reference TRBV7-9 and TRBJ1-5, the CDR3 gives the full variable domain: DTGVSQNPRHKITKRGQNVTFRCDPISEHNRLYWYRQTLGQGPEFLTYFQNEAQLEKSRLLSDRFSAERPKGSFSTLEIQRTEQGDSAMYLCASSLDRGQPQHFGDGTRLSIL.

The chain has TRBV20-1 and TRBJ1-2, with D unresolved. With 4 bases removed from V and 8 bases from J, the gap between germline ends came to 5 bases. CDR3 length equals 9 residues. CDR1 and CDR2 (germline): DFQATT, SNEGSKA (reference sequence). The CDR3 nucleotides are TGCAGTGCTAACCGGGGCTACACCTTC. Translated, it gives CSANRGYTF.

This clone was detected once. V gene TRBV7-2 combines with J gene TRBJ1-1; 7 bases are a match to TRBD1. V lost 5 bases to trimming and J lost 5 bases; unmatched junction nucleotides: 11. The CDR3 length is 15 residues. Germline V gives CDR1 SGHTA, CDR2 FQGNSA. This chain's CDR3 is CASSLQEAGGTEAFF. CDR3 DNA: TGTGCCAGCAGCCTACAAGAGGCAGGGGGGACTGAAGCTTTCTTT.

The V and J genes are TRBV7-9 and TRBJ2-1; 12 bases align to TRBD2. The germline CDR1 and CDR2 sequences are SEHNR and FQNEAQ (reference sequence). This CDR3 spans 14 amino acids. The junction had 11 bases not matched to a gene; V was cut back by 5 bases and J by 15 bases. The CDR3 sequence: CASSPTTSGGGWFF. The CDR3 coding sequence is TGTGCCAGCAGCCCTACGACTAGCGGGGGAGGATGGTTCTTC.

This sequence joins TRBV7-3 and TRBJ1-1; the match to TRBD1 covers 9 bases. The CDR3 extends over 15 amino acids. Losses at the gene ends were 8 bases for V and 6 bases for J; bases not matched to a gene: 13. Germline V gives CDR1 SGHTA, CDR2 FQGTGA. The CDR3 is CASASQGAGIAEAFF. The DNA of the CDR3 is TGTGCCAGCGCTTCACAGGGGGCAGGTATCGCTGAAGCTTTCTTT.

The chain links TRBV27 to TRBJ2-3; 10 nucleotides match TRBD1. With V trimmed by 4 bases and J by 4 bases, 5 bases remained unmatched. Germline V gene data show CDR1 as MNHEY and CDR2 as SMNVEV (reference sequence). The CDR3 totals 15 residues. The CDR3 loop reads CASSSRQGASDTQYF. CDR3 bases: TGTGCCAGCAGTTCCCGACAGGGGGCGTCAGATACGCAGTATTTT.

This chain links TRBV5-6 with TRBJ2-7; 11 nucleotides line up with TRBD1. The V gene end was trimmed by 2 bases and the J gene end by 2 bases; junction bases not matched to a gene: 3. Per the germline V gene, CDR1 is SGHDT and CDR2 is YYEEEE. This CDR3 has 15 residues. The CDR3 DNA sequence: TGTGCCAGCAGCTTCGAGGGACAGGGGGCCTACGAGCAGTACTTC. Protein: CASSFEGQGAYEQYF.

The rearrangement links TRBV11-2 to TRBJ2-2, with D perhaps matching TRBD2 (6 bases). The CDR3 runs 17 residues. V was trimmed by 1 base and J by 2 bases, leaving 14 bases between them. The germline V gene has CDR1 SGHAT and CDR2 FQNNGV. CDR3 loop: CASSLGTWDFNTGELFF. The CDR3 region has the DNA TGTGCCAGCAGCTTAGGCACCTGGGACTTTAACACCGGGGAGCTGTTTTTT. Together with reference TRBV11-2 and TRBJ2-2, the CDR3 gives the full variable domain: EAGVAQSPRYKIIEKRQSVAFWCNPISGHATLYWYQQILGQGPKLLIQFQNNGVVDDSQLPKDRFSAERLKGVDSTLKIQPAKLEDSAVYLCASSLGTWDFNTGELFFGEGSRLTVL.

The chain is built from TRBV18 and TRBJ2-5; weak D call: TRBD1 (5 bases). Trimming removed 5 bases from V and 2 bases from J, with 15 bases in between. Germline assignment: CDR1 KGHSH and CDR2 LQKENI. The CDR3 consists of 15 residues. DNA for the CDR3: TGTGCCAGCTCAGCGCTACAGGCATTTCAAGAGACCCAGTACTTC. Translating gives CASSALQAFQETQYF.

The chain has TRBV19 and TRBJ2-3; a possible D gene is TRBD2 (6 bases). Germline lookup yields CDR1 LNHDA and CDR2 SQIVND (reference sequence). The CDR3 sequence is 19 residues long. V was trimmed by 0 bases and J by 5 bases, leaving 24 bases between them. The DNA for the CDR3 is TGTGCCAGTAGTATAGATTTACCGACCGAGGGCATCGGGAGAGATACGCAGTATTTT. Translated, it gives CASSIDLPTEGIGRDTQYF.

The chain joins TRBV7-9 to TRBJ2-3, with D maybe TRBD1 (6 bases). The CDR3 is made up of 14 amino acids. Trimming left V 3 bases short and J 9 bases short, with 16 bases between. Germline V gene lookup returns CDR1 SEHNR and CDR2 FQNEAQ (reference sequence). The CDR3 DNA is TGTGCCAGCAGCTTGGTTGATGGTAGGGGGACGCAGTATTTT. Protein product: CASSLVDGRGTQYF.

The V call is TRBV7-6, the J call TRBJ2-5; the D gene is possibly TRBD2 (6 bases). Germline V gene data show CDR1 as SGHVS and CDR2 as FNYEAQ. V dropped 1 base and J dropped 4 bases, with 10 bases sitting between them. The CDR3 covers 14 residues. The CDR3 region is CASSLGRVGETQYF. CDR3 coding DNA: TGTGCCAGCAGCTTAGGGAGGGTAGGAGAGACCCAGTACTTC.

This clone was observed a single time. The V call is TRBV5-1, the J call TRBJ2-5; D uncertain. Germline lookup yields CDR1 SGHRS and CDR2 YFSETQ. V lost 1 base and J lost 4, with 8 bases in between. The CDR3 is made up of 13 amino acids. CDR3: CASSLYRRETQYF. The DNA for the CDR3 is TGCGCCAGCAGCTTGTATAGGAGAGAGACCCAGTACTTC.

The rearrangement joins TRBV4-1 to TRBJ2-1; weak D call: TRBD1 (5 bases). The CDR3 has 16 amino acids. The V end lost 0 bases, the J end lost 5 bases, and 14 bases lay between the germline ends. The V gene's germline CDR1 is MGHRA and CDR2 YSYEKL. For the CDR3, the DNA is TGCGCCAGCAGCCAAGATCCCAGGGCGTGGAACAATGAGCAGTTCTTC. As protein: CASSQDPRAWNNEQFF.